The 4 T cell receptor beta chains below come from one sample, sequenced in a study of T cell changes during pregnancy in multiple sclerosis. Profiled with immunoSEQ multiplex PCR; TCRdb holds only in-frame clones, not every one. There are approximately 63,000 clones in the sample; 91% occur only once, and about 2% lies in the top ten. The sequences come from peripheral blood, collected in the third trimester of pregnancy. These receptors originate from a female donor in good health, enrolled as a control in a pregnancy study.

This clone was observed once. The chain carries TRBV6-5 and TRBJ2-1; 9 bases line up with TRBD2. Germline lookup yields CDR1 MNHEY and CDR2 SVGAGI. V trimming: 6 bases; J trimming: 8 bases; junction bases outside the gene matches: 11. CDR3 length: 15 amino acids. CDR3 region: CASRSSGAPVYEQFF. CDR3 DNA: TGTGCCAGCAGATCTAGCGGGGCCCCGGTCTATGAGCAGTTCTTC.

The rearrangement joins TRBV19 to TRBJ2-3; weak D call: TRBD2 (6 bases). V was cut by 3 bases and J by 1 base, with 11 bases left in between. CDR1 and CDR2 (germline): LNHDA, SQIVND (reference sequence). The length of the CDR3 is 15 residues. CDR3 DNA sequence: TGTGCCAGTAGTATGGCGGGGCAGGGCACAGATACGCAGTATTTT. Protein sequence: CASSMAGQGTDTQYF.

The chain is built from TRBV13 and TRBJ1-6; D not certain. The CDR3 length is 13 residues. Trimming took 3 bases from V and 9 from J, leaving 9 bases between them. CDR1 is PRHDT and CDR2 is FYEKMQ in the germline V gene (reference sequence). The CDR3 here is CASSFSGISPLHF. CDR3 nucleotides: TGTGCCAGCAGCTTCTCGGGGATTTCACCCCTCCACTTT.

The chain has TRBV7-9 and TRBJ1-2; 8 bases line up with TRBD1. The CDR3 sequence is 15 residues long. CDR1 is SEHNR, CDR2 FQNEAQ, per germline (reference sequence). V lost 5 bases and J lost 3; bases outside the gene matches: 8. The CDR3 region has the DNA TGTGCCAGCAGCAAAAACCAGGGGGCCGACTATGGCTACACCTTC. Its protein product is CASSKNQGADYGYTF.